One T cell receptor (beta chain) is described in this entry. A read error may account for a junction end that differs from germline. This sample is drawn from a study of CD8 T cells in Susac syndrome. The CDR3 spans 15 residues. Germline V CDR1 and CDR2: DFQATT, SNEGSKA (reference sequence). Random hexamers primed reverse transcription of about 0.45 to 1 ug RNA. TCRdb recomputed calls from the immunoSEQ multiplex PCR reads with MiXCR, one row per CDR3 protein. The sample consists of under 250,000 distinct CDR3 sequences, less than 95% of them appearing once. This TCR was recovered from a human donor with Susac syndrome. Input material: CD4+ T cells from PBMCs. This chain links TRBV20-1 with TRBJ1-1; D is unresolved. CDR3 nucleotides: TGCAGTGCTAGAGATTTTCGGGGAGAGATGCCTGAAACTTTCTTT. Translation: CSARDFRGEMPETFF.